One sample yielded the 20 T cell receptor beta chains listed below, sequenced in a study of Graves' ophthalmopathy and Graves' hyperthyroidism. Amplification of the TCR beta CDR3 regions used RNA transcripts (as template). The first-round RT-PCR employed HTBI primers together with the Qiagen OneStep RT-PCR kit. A multiplex PCR was then performed as the second round. TCRdb redid the calling of the multiplex PCR reads with MiXCR, one entry per CDR3 protein. Here the sample spans approximately 500,000 distinct CDR3 sequences, roughly 14% being singletons. Sequencing was performed on blood. These receptors were collected from a woman aged 30 to 39 with Graves' ophthalmopathy.

This clonotype was counted at least ten times. This chain links TRBV7-2 with TRBJ2-5; no firm D call. The length of the CDR3 is 14 residues. The germline V and J ends were trimmed by 1 base and 1 base, with 7 bases remaining between them. The germline V gene has CDR1 SGHTA and CDR2 FQGNSA. In DNA, the CDR3 is TGTGCCAGCAGCTTAGAAAGTTTCCAAGAGACCCAGTACTTC. Protein sequence: CASSLESFQETQYF.

The sample holds many counts of this clonotype. The V call is TRBV7-2, the J call TRBJ2-5; D perhaps matches TRBD1 (6 bases). CDR3 length equals 12 residues. Germline lookup yields CDR1 SGHTA and CDR2 FQGNSA. V lost 3 bases and J lost 7, with 9 bases in between. The CDR3 here is CASSFDRRTQYF. The CDR3 DNA reads as TGTGCCAGCAGCTTTGACAGGAGGACCCAGTACTTC.

About this clonotype: A clone one base away is much larger, so this may be a read error. The rearrangement uses TRBV28 and TRBJ2-7; tentatively, D is TRBD2 (7 bases). CDR1 is MDHEN, CDR2 SYDVKM, per germline. The CDR3 is 15 residues long. The CDR3 nucleotides read TGTGCCAGCATCCCGCGGGGGCCAAGCTCCTACGAGCAGTGCTTC. Amino acids: CASIPRGPSSYEQCF.

This clonotype was recorded at least ten times. The chain employs TRBV6-5 and TRBJ2-5; D might be TRBD1 (6 bases). V was trimmed by 0 bases and J by 7 bases, leaving 12 bases between them. Germline CDR1 MNHEY, CDR2 SVGAGI. The CDR3 covers 14 residues. The CDR3, as DNA: TGTGCCAGCAGTTACTCGGACAGTACGGGGACCCAGTACTTC. This translates into CASSYSDSTGTQYF.

This clonotype was counted at least ten times. V and J are TRBV2 and TRBJ2-2, with 7 bases matching TRBD2. Trimming removed 6 bases from V and 4 bases from J; junction bases left unmatched: 8. Looked up from germline, CDR1 is SNHLY and CDR2 is FYNNEI. The CDR3 length is 15 residues. In nucleotides, the CDR3 is TGTGCCAGCAGCCGCAGCGGGACGTTCACCGGGGAGCTGTTTTTT. Translated: CASSRSGTFTGELFF.

Only a few counts were recorded for this clonotype. The V call is TRBV11-2, the J call TRBJ2-7, with 13 bases that match TRBD2. The CDR3 runs 17 residues. Germline CDR1 SGHAT, CDR2 FQNNGV. V dropped 8 bases and J dropped 3; count of bases not matched to a gene: 13. The CDR3 region is CASGIGLAGAKFYEQYF. Written as DNA, the CDR3 is TGTGCCAGCGGCATCGGACTAGCGGGGGCGAAGTTCTACGAGCAGTACTTC.

This clonotype was seen ten or more times. V gene TRBV20-1 combines with J gene TRBJ2-5; 12 nucleotides line up with TRBD2. The J segment lost 1 base and the V segment lost 6 bases, leaving 9 bases of the junction unmatched. CDR3 length: 16 amino acids. Germline-derived CDR1 and CDR2 are DFQATT and SNEGSKA (reference sequence). The CDR3 nucleotides read TGCAGTGCCAGACTAGCGGGGGCCAAAATCCAAGAGACCCAGTACTTC. This gives the protein CSARLAGAKIQETQYF.

This clonotype occurred many times. The conserved closing phenylalanine or tryptophan is absent in this CDR3, likely reflecting a read error. CDR3 coding DNA: TGTGCCAGCAGTCCAGACAGGGGGTATCAGCCCCAGCATCTT. It yields the protein CASSPDRGYQPQHL. This rearrangement joins TRBV27 to TRBJ1-5; TRBD1 matches 9 bases. CDR1 and CDR2 (germline): MNHEY, SMNVEV (reference sequence). The CDR3 totals 14 residues. J gave up 5 bases and V 5 bases, and 4 bases lay outside the gene matches.

This clonotype showed up many times. This chain links TRBV5-1 with TRBJ1-1; D remains ambiguous. Trimming left V 0 bases short and J 7 bases short, with 16 bases between. This CDR3 region has 15 residues. CDR1 is SGHRS, CDR2 YFSETQ, per germline. DNA of the CDR3: TGCGCCAGCAGCTTGGTAGGGATCGGACGTCTTGAAGCTTTCTTT. This encodes CASSLVGIGRLEAFF.

This clonotype has ten or more counts. The rearrangement links TRBV27 to TRBJ1-5; TRBD1 is a possible D gene (6 bases). CDR3 length: 12 amino acids. With 6 bases removed from V and 7 bases from J, the gap between germline ends came to 10 bases. Germline V gene data show CDR1 as MNHEY and CDR2 as SMNVEV (reference sequence). Here the CDR3 reads CASSLQGQPQHF. Written as DNA, the CDR3 is TGTGCCAGCAGCTTACAGGGACAGCCCCAGCATTTT.

This clonotype was observed at least ten times. The chain has TRBV3-1 and TRBJ1-2; D is possibly TRBD1 (5 bases). Germline assignment: CDR1 LGHDT and CDR2 YNNKEL (reference sequence). This CDR3 has 15 residues. The ends were cut back, 0 bases at V and 4 bases at J, with 12 bases in the middle. CDR3 DNA sequence: TGTGCCAGCAGCCAAGATCCTCGGGGCGGCTATGGCTACACCTTC. Translating it yields CASSQDPRGGYGYTF.

The table lists this clonotype with many counts. The chain's CDR3 is CATSRDRGIETQYF. The CDR3 DNA reads as TGTGCCACCAGCAGGGACAGGGGAATCGAGACCCAGTACTTC. The V call is TRBV15, the J call TRBJ2-5, with 9 bases matching TRBD1. The V gene end was trimmed by 3 bases and the J gene end by 5 bases; junction bases not matched to a gene: 4. Germline CDR1 and CDR2: LNHNV and YYDKDF (reference sequence). The CDR3 sequence is 14 residues long.

In its sample, this clonotype was seen many times. In DNA, the CDR3 is TGTGCCAGCAGTGAGGTCGGAGAGACCCAGTACTTC. Translated: CASSEVGETQYF. The chain has TRBV2 and TRBJ2-5; no clear D gene. The CDR3 spans 12 residues. The V gene lost 3 bases and the J gene lost 4 bases, with 6 bases spanning the gap. The germline gives CDR1 SNHLY, CDR2 FYNNEI.

This clonotype came up a few times. J is TRBJ1-2 and V is TRBV12-5, with a tentative D call TRBD1 (5 bases). CDR1 is LGHNT, CDR2 FRNRAP, per germline. The CDR3 is 17 amino acids. V lost 6 bases to trimming and J lost 0 bases, with 20 bases between them. Here the CDR3 DNA reads TGTGCTAGTGGCCCGGGAGCGGGCCAGGGCTCTAACTATGGCTACACCTTC. Translation: CASGPGAGQGSNYGYTF.

The chain employs TRBV7-9 and TRBJ2-5; D could derive from TRBD1 or TRBD2 (5 bases each). From germline, CDR1 is SEHNR and CDR2 FQNEAQ (reference sequence). Trimming pared 10 bases from V and 5 bases from J, leaving 17 bases between. This CDR3 comprises 13 residues. CDR3 region: CATCRDDWETQYF. CDR3 DNA: TGTGCCACCTGCAGGGACGACTGGGAGACCCAGTACTTC.

This clonotype was counted many times. The chain is built from TRBV27 and TRBJ2-7; 9 bases line up with TRBD2. The V gene's germline CDR1 is MNHEY and CDR2 SMNVEV (reference sequence). The CDR3 length is 14 residues. The ends lost 6 bases at V and 2 bases at J; junction bases unmatched: 5. CDR3 bases: TGTGCCAGCAGGAGAGCGGGAGGAGCCTACGAGCAGTACTTC. Amino acids: CASRRAGGAYEQYF.

This clonotype showed up many times. The gene calls are TRBV11-2 and TRBJ2-5; TRBD2 agrees at 10 bases. The V and J ends lost 5 bases and 1 base, in that order; junction bases with no gene match: 10. This CDR3 has 17 amino acids. Looked up from germline, CDR1 is SGHAT and CDR2 is FQNNGV. The CDR3 DNA reads as TGTGCCAGCAGCCGGTCCCTCACTAGCGGGGTCCAAGAGACCCAGTACTTC. Protein product: CASSRSLTSGVQETQYF.

This clonotype appeared many times. J is TRBJ2-7 and V is TRBV12-3 or TRBV12-4, with TRBD1 identical over 7 bases. The CDR3 spans 14 residues. The V and J ends lost 4 bases and 9 bases, in that order; junction bases with no gene match: 12. CDR3 residues: CASSSTVGQPSQYF. In DNA form, the CDR3 reads TGTGCCAGCAGTTCAACCGTGGGACAGCCATCGCAGTACTTC.

This clonotype was picked up many times. The chain recombines TRBV7-8 with TRBJ2-5; TRBD2 aligns across 8 bases. The CDR3 contains 13 residues. Germline CDR1 and CDR2: SGHVS and FQNEAQ. The V and J ends lost 6 bases and 1 base, in that order; junction bases with no gene match: 1. The CDR3 DNA reads as TGTGCCAGCAGGCGGGGGGCCCAAGAGACCCAGTACTTC. Its protein is CASRRGAQETQYF.

This clonotype was detected many times. The chain joins TRBV2 to TRBJ2-7; D remains ambiguous. V gave up 2 bases and J gave up 3 bases, with 11 bases separating them. Germline loops: CDR1 SNHLY, CDR2 FYNNEI. The CDR3 has 14 amino acids. The DNA for the CDR3 is TGTGCCAGCAGTGAACAGAAACTCCGCTACGAGCAGTACTTC. Its protein is CASSEQKLRYEQYF.